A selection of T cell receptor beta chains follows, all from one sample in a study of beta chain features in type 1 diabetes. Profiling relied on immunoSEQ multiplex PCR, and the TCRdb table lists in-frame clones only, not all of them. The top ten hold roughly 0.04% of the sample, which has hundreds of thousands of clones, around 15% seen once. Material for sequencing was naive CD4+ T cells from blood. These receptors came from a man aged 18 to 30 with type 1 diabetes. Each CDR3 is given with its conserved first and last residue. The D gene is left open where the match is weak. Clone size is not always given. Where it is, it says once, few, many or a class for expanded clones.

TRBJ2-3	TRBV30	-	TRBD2	TGTGCCTGGAGCGAAGGACTAGCGGGAGCAGATACGCAGTATTTT	CAWSEGLAGADTQYF
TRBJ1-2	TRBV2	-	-	TGTGCCAGCAGTGCCCGGACTGGCTACACCTTC	CASSARTGYTF
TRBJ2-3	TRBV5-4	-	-	TGTGCCAGCAGCTCTGACCCTAGCACAGATACGCAGTATTTT	CASSSDPSTDTQYF
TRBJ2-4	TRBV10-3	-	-	TGTGCCGTCGGGGTAGGGCCTACGGGAAACATTCAGTACTTC	CAVGVGPTGNIQYF
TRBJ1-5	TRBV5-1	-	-	TGCGCCAGCAGCTTGGGGACAGATAGCAATCAGCCCCAGCATTTT	CASSLGTDSNQPQHF
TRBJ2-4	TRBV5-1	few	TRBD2	TGCGCCAGCAGCTTGGGGCTAGCGGGAGGGCGAGACATTCAGTACTTC	CASSLGLAGGRDIQYF
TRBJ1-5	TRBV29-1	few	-	TGCAGCGTTGGCGAGGGGATGCATCAGCCCCAGCATTTT	CSVGEGMHQPQHF
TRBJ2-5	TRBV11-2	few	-	TGTGCCAGCAGCCCCAGACAGGCGGGAGAGACCCAGTACTTC	CASSPRQAGETQYF
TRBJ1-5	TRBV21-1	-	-	TGTGCCAGCGGACCCGGGGTAGGCAATCAGCCCCAGCATTTT	CASGPGVGNQPQHF
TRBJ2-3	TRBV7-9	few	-	TGTGCCAGCAGCTTTAATCGGGCAGATACGCAGTATTTT	CASSFNRADTQYF
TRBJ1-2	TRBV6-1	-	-	TGTGCCAGCAGTGAAAGCGCTTCCTTTTATGGCTACACCTTC	CASSESASFYGYTF
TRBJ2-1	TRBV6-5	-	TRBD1	TGTGCCAGCAGCTTACAGGGGATTGAGCAGTTCTTC	CASSLQGIEQFF
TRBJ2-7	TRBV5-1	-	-	TGCGCCAGCAGCTTGGGGACAACGTACGAGCAGTACTTC	CASSLGTTYEQYF
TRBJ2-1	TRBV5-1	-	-	TGCGCCAGCAGCTTGGCCGGGACCAACACCTACAATGAGCAGTTCTTC	CASSLAGTNTYNEQFF
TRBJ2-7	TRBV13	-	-	TGTGCCAGCAGCTTTCGAAGGCGACTACTGGAGCAGTACTTC	CASSFRRRLLEQYF
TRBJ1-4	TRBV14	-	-	TGTGCCAGCAGCCTTTTGGGCGCAGCAACTAATGAAAAACTGTTTTTT	CASSLLGAATNEKLFF
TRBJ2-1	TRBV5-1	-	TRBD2	TGCGCCAGCAGCTTGAGAGCTCTAGCGGATCTTGGTAATGAGCAGTTCTTC	CASSLRALADLGNEQFF
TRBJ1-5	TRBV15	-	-	TGTGCCACCAGCACTCTCGGACAGTCCAATAGCAATCAGCCCCAGCATTTT	CATSTLGQSNSNQPQHF
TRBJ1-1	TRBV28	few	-	TGTGCCAGCAGTACCGGGTTGACTGAAGCTTTCTTT	CASSTGLTEAFF
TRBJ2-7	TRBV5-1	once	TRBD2	TGCGCCAGCAGCTTGGTTGTTAGCGGGAGTTACGAGCAGTACTTC	CASSLVVSGSYEQYF
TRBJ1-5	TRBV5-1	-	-	TGCGCCAGCAGCTTGGGGCAGGGAGAAGATCAGCCCCAGCATTTT	CASSLGQGEDQPQHF
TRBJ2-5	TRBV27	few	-	TGTGCCAGCAGTTCTTCCTCCGGGACCTCCGGACGGACCCAGTACTTC	CASSSSSGTSGRTQYF
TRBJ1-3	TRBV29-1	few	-	TGCAGCGTTGAAGGAACAGGGACTGGAAACACCATATATTTT	CSVEGTGTGNTIYF
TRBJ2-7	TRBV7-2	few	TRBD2	TGTGCCAGCAGCTTACTAGCGGGAAATCACGAGCAGTACTTC	CASSLLAGNHEQYF
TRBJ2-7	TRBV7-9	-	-	TGTGCCAGCAGCTTTACTAGCAACGAGCAGTACTTC	CASSFTSNEQYF
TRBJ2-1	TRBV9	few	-	TGTGCCAGCAGCACCCCCGGGGACTCCCTCCCTAGCTCCTACAATGAGCAGTTCTTC	CASSTPGDSLPSSYNEQFF
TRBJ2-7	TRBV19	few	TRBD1	TGTGCCAGTAGCCAGCCGGGACAGGGGAAAAGCGAGCAGTACTTC	CASSQPGQGKSEQYF
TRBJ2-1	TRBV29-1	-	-	TGCAGCGTTTCGGGCCCTCTGGTTGGCCAGTTCTTC	CSVSGPLVGQFF
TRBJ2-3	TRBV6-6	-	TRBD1	TGTGCCAGCAGTTCCCCGGGACAGGGTTCCACAGATACGCAGTATTTT	CASSSPGQGSTDTQYF
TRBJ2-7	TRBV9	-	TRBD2	TGTGCCAGCAGCCCAGGGTCTAGCGGAACGTCCTACGAGCAGTACTTC	CASSPGSSGTSYEQYF
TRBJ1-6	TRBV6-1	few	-	TGTGCCAGCAGTTTTGGACGGATTAATTCACCCCTCCACTTT	CASSFGRINSPLHF
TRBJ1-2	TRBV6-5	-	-	TGTGCCAGCAGTTACACAGGCCTCTATGGCTACACCTTC	CASSYTGLYGYTF
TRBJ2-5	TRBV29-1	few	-	TGCAGCGCCGGAGGGGGTCCCGAGACCCAGTACTTC	CSAGGGPETQYF
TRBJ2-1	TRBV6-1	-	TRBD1	TGTGCCAGCACCCTCCTCGGACAGGGATCGTCTGAGCAGTTCTTC	CASTLLGQGSSEQFF
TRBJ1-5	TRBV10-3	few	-	TGTGCCACCAGGCACAGTGATAATCAGCCCCAGCATTTT	CATRHSDNQPQHF
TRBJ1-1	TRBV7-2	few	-	TGTGCCAGCAGCTTAGTCTACCAGATGAACACTGAAGCTTTCTTT	CASSLVYQMNTEAFF
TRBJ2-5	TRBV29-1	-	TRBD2	TGCAGCGTTGAGAGGACTAGCGGGAGCTTGATTGAGACCCAGTACTTC	CSVERTSGSLIETQYF
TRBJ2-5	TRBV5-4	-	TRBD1	TGTGCCAGCAGCTTGGGACAGGGCGTCACGGAGACCCAGTACTTC	CASSLGQGVTETQYF
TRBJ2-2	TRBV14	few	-	TGTGCCAGCAGCCTACCCGGATGGGACGGGGAGCTGTTTTTT	CASSLPGWDGELFF
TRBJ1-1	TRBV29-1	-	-	TGCAGCGTTGCCCCGGGACACAGAAACACTGAAGCTTTCTTT	CSVAPGHRNTEAFF
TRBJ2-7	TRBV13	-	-	TGTGCCAGCAGCTACCGCTGGGGCAGCTCCTACGAGCAGTACTTC	CASSYRWGSSYEQYF
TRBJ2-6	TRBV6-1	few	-	TGTGCCAGCAGAGGACAGTCCTCTGGGGCCAACGTCCTGACTTTC	CASRGQSSGANVLTF
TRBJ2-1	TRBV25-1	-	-	TGTGCCAGCAGTGAATTTAGCAGGGGCTCCTACAATGAGCAGTTCTTC	CASSEFSRGSYNEQFF
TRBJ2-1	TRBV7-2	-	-	TGTGCCAGCAGCGCCGTTTGGGGCTTGAATGAGCAGTTCTTC	CASSAVWGLNEQFF
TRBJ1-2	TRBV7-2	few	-	TGTGCCAGCAGCTTTGTAGGTGGCTACACCTTC	CASSFVGGYTF
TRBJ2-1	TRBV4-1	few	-	TGCGCCAGCAGCCAAGAAACCGCCTCCGGACCCGTCAATGAGCAGTTCTTC	CASSQETASGPVNEQFF
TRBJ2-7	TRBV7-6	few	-	TGTGCCAGCAGCTTAGCGCAGGGCTACGAGCAGTACTTC	CASSLAQGYEQYF
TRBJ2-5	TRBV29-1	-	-	TGCAGCGGCCTGGGGGCCCCGCGGGAGACCCAGTACTTC	CSGLGAPRETQYF